This T cell receptor beta chain was obtained from a study of post-analysis software for immune sequencing data. General study results and limits: Roughly 5 TRBV segments (TRBV5-6, TRBV5-1 and TRBV20-1 among them) occurred more frequently in patients than in controls. The normalized Chao1 diversity of multiple sclerosis patients was significantly lower than that of controls.

Regarding this clonotype: Its antigen is as yet unknown. The junction does not match germline at one end; this may be a read error.

TCR beta cDNA libraries included unique molecular identifiers. TCRdb ran MiXCR on the PCR reads and lists one entry per CDR3 protein. The sample has 450,000 to 650,000 distinct CDR3 sequences; around 47% are singletons. The V gene's germline CDR1 is SGHVS and CDR2 FNYEAQ. The CDR3 is 12 residues long. The genes are TRBV7-6 and TRBJ2-3; 7 positions match TRBD2. This clonotype was obtained from a girl aged 10 to 17 with multiple sclerosis. The sample consisted of blood. The CDR3 loop is CASSYGREGLVF. The CDR3, as DNA: TGTGCCAGCAGTTATGGGAGGGAGGGCCTCGTATTT.